These 25 T cell receptor beta chains were sequenced from one sample in a study of lymphopenia after photon versus proton radiotherapy. Some clones are missing from TCRdb's copy, which holds only in-frame ones; the method was immunoSEQ multiplex PCR. The table records some 70,000 clones, around 86% of them present only once. The sample consisted of peripheral blood, taken from a patient treated with proton-based radiotherapy. Receptors were obtained from a man aged 80 or over with esophageal cancer.

The chain is built from TRBV2 and TRBJ2-1, with TRBD2 matching 12 bases. Germline CDR1 reads SNHLY; CDR2 reads FYNNEI. CDR3 length equals 15 residues. Trimming removed 8 bases from V and 4 bases from J; junction bases left unmatched: 6. CDR3 region: CASGLTSGGYNEQFF. The CDR3 DNA reads as TGTGCCAGCGGGTTGACTAGCGGGGGATACAATGAGCAGTTCTTC. Filled out from reference TRBV2 and TRBJ2-1, the complete variable domain reads EPEVTQTPSHQVTQMGQEVILRCVPISNHLYFYWYRQILGQKVEFLVSFYNNEISEKSEIFDDQFSVERPDGSNFTLKIRSTKLEDSAMYFCASGLTSGGYNEQFFGPGTRLTVL.

The chain has TRBV10-1 and TRBJ2-7, with 8 bases fitting TRBD1. CDR1 and CDR2 (germline): WNHNN, SYGVQD (reference sequence). CDR3 length: 15 residues. V lost 4 bases to trimming and J lost 7 bases; unmatched junction nucleotides: 12. CDR3: CASSGGRTGTEEQYF. The CDR3 DNA reads TGCGCCAGCAGTGGAGGCCGGACAGGGACGGAAGAGCAGTACTTC.

This chain joins TRBV5-4 and TRBJ2-7; possibly TRBD2 for D (6 bases). The CDR3 has 14 amino acids. Trimming took 0 bases from V and 3 from J, leaving 10 bases between them. Germline V gene data show CDR1 as SGHNT and CDR2 as YYREEE (reference sequence). Written as DNA, the CDR3 is TGTGCCAGCAGCTTGGGCGGGATGAGCTACGAGCAGTACTTC. Its translation is CASSLGGMSYEQYF.

This chain links TRBV2 with TRBJ2-5; D remains ambiguous. CDR1 and CDR2 from the germline V gene are SNHLY and FYNNEI. This CDR3 comprises 12 residues. The V end lost 5 bases, the J end lost 1 base, and 5 bases lay between the germline ends. The chain's CDR3 is CASSPGQETQYF. The CDR3 coding sequence is TGTGCCAGCAGTCCGGGCCAAGAGACCCAGTACTTC.

The chain carries TRBV7-2 and TRBJ1-2, with 7 bases aligning to TRBD1. There are 14 residues in the CDR3. Unmatched junction bases numbered 5, after V lost 5 bases and J lost 2 bases. Germline loops: CDR1 SGHTA, CDR2 FQGNSA. The CDR3 nucleotides are TGTGCCAGCAGCCCACAGGGGATCAACTATGGCTACACCTTC. Translated, it gives CASSPQGINYGYTF.

This chain uses TRBV7-8 with TRBJ2-7, with TRBD2 matching over 10 bases. V shed 2 bases, J shed 4 bases, and the junction held 2 bases outside the gene matches. Germline values: CDR1 SGHVS, CDR2 FQNEAQ. The CDR3 runs 14 residues. Written as DNA, the CDR3 is TGTGCCAGCAGCTTACAAGCGGGAGGGTACGAGCAGTACTTC. This encodes CASSLQAGGYEQYF. The full variable domain, its missing parts supplied by reference TRBV7-8 and TRBJ2-7, is GAGVSQSPRYKVAKRGQDVALRCDPISGHVSLFWYQQALGQGPEFLTYFQNEAQLDKSGLPSDRFFAERPEGSVSTLKIQRTQQEDSAVYLCASSLQAGGYEQYFGPGTRLTVT.

V gene TRBV7-2 combines with J gene TRBJ2-7, with a weak D call TRBD1 (5 bases). The CDR3 runs 12 residues. Trimming removed 5 bases from V and 5 bases from J, with 10 bases in between. CDR1 is SGHTA and CDR2 is FQGNSA in the germline V gene. The CDR3 loop reads CASSPGHHEQYF. Here the CDR3 DNA reads TGTGCCAGCAGCCCCGGACACCACGAGCAGTACTTC.

The J gene is TRBJ2-3, the V gene TRBV9; D possibly matches TRBD1 or TRBD2 (6 bases each). Germline loops: CDR1 SGDLS, CDR2 YYNGEE. The CDR3 runs to 13 residues. V was pared by 2 bases and J by 4 bases, with 8 bases between. CDR3 amino acids: CASSVEGADTQYF. The CDR3 DNA reads TGTGCCAGCAGCGTGGAGGGGGCAGATACGCAGTATTTT.

This chain links TRBV19 with TRBJ2-1; TRBD2 aligns across 8 bases. CDR1 LNHDA and CDR2 SQIVND come from the germline V gene (reference sequence). The length of the CDR3 is 16 residues. With V trimmed by 7 bases and J by 4 bases, 12 bases remained unmatched. The CDR3 sequence: CASIPGAGGAYNEQFF. The CDR3 nucleotides read TGTGCCAGTATCCCAGGCGCGGGGGGCGCATACAATGAGCAGTTCTTC.

This chain joins TRBV7-2 and TRBJ1-1; D remains ambiguous. Germline CDR1 and CDR2: SGHTA and FQGNSA. The CDR3 totals 12 residues. Trimming left V 5 bases short and J 2 bases short, with 6 bases between. CDR3: CASSPTNTEAFF. In nucleotides, the CDR3 is TGTGCCAGCAGCCCTACCAACACTGAAGCTTTCTTT.

The J gene is TRBJ1-2, the V gene TRBV19; D is possibly TRBD1 (5 bases). Between the trimmed V and J ends, which lost 1 base and 8 bases, there was a span of 14 bases. This CDR3 spans 14 amino acids. Germline CDR1 LNHDA, CDR2 SQIVND (reference sequence). The DNA of the CDR3 is TGTGCCAGTAGTATAGCCTCATACGGGGGAGGCTACACCTTC. Protein sequence: CASSIASYGGGYTF.

The chain carries TRBV7-9 and TRBJ2-7; D perhaps matches TRBD2 (7 bases). Trimming removed 1 base from V and 5 bases from J, with 15 bases in between. The CDR3 loop spans 15 amino acids. Germline CDR1 SEHNR, CDR2 FQNEAQ (reference sequence). CDR3 bases: TGTGCCAGCAGCTTAGAGGGGGGGAAGGAGGACGAGCAGTACTTC. Protein sequence: CASSLEGGKEDEQYF. The full variable domain, in which reference TRBV7-9 and TRBJ2-7 provide the parts outside the CDR3, is DTGVSQNPRHKITKRGQNVTFRCDPISEHNRLYWYRQTLGQGPEFLTYFQNEAQLEKSRLLSDRFSAERPKGSFSTLEIQRTEQGDSAMYLCASSLEGGKEDEQYFGPGTRLTVT.

The chain has TRBV11-2 and TRBJ1-5; the D is unclear. The CDR3 extends over 15 amino acids. V was cut by 1 base and J by 3 bases, with 10 bases left in between. CDR1 is SGHAT, CDR2 FQNNGV, per germline. The CDR3 spells CASSLGENFNQPQHF. The CDR3 DNA reads as TGTGCCAGCAGCTTAGGGGAGAACTTCAATCAGCCCCAGCATTTT.

V gene TRBV9 combines with J gene TRBJ2-4, with a weak D call TRBD2 (6 bases). V was cut by 4 bases and J by 3 bases, with 17 bases left in between. CDR1 is SGDLS, CDR2 YYNGEE, per germline. The CDR3 consists of 16 residues. In DNA, the CDR3 is TGTGCCAGCAGCCCCAGCCCTCAGGGACTCAAAAACATTCAGTACTTC. This sequence encodes CASSPSPQGLKNIQYF.

This chain's CDR3 is CASSYQGWMDEQFF. CDR3 bases: TGTGCCAGCAGTTATCAGGGGTGGATGGATGAGCAGTTCTTC. The chain is built from TRBV6-5 and TRBJ2-1, with a weak D call TRBD1 (6 bases). With 3 bases removed from V and 8 bases from J, the gap between germline ends came to 14 bases. From germline, CDR1 is MNHEY and CDR2 SVGAGI. This CDR3 has 14 residues.

This clone was counted once. The chain employs TRBV19 and TRBJ2-3; TRBD1 agrees at 8 bases. Germline CDR1 reads LNHDA; CDR2 reads SQIVND (reference sequence). V gave up 10 bases and J gave up 1 base; unmatched junction bases: 4. The CDR3 spans 13 residues. The DNA for the CDR3 is TGTGCCACCAAGGACAGGGGCACAGATACGCAGTATTTT. This translates into CATKDRGTDTQYF. Variable domain in full (rest from reference TRBV19 and TRBJ2-3): DGGITQSPKYLFRKEGQNVTLSCEQNLNHDAMYWYRQDPGQGLRLIYYSQIVNDFQKGDIAEGYSVSREKKESFPLTVTSAQKNPTAFYLCATKDRGTDTQYFGPGTRLTVL.

J is TRBJ1-4 and V is TRBV6-5, with TRBD1 matching over 9 bases. The junction had 7 bases not matched to a gene; V was cut back by 4 bases and J by 7 bases. Germline CDR1 is MNHEY and CDR2 is SVGAGI. The length of the CDR3 is 15 residues. The DNA of the CDR3 is TGTGCCAGCAGTTCCCTGACAGGGGGGAGTGAAAAACTGTTTTTT. Translated, it gives CASSSLTGGSEKLFF.

Note on this clone: One junction end disagrees with the germline gene, perhaps due to a read error. At the DNA level, this CDR3 is encoded by other sequences in the same sample as well. The chain links TRBV10-1 to TRBJ2-7, with D possibly matching TRBD2 (5 bases). Looked up from germline, CDR1 is WNHNN and CDR2 is SYGVQD (reference sequence). The CDR3 is 13 amino acids. This chain's CDR3 is CASSENDGGEQYF. CDR3 DNA sequence: TGCGCTAGCAGTGAAAACGACGGAGGCGAGCAGTACTTC.

The J gene is TRBJ2-7, the V gene TRBV2; 8 nucleotides agree with TRBD2. This CDR3 region has 14 residues. Germline CDR1 SNHLY, CDR2 FYNNEI. J gave up 2 bases and V 5 bases, and 5 bases lay outside the gene matches. The CDR3 DNA sequence: TGTGCCAGCAGTCCAAGCGGGAGTCCCTACGAGCAGTACTTC. Protein product: CASSPSGSPYEQYF. The full variable domain, completed using reference TRBV2 and TRBJ2-7, is EPEVTQTPSHQVTQMGQEVILRCVPISNHLYFYWYRQILGQKVEFLVSFYNNEISEKSEIFDDQFSVERPDGSNFTLKIRSTKLEDSAMYFCASSPSGSPYEQYFGPGTRLTVT.

The chain uses TRBV29-1 and TRBJ2-3, with 10 bases identical to TRBD2. CDR1 and CDR2 from the germline V gene are SQVTM and ANQGSEA. The trim removed 6 bases at V and 5 bases at J, leaving 11 bases unmatched. The CDR3 consists of 15 residues. The CDR3 bases are TGCAGCGTAGGAGGAGCGGGAGGGCCAGGAGATACGCAGTATTTT. Its protein product is CSVGGAGGPGDTQYF.

V gene TRBV7-9 combines with J gene TRBJ1-2; 8 bases match TRBD1. With 0 bases clipped from V and 7 bases from J, the junction kept 10 bases outside the gene matches. The CDR3 extends over 16 amino acids. The germline gives CDR1 SEHNR, CDR2 FQNEAQ (reference sequence). For the CDR3, the DNA is TGTGCCAGCAGCTTAGCCAAAGGACAGGGAAGAAGTGGCTACACCTTC. Translation gives CASSLAKGQGRSGYTF.

This clone was seen just once. The V call is TRBV18, the J call TRBJ1-3; D is possibly TRBD1 (6 bases). Germline values: CDR1 KGHSH, CDR2 LQKENI. Between the trimmed V and J ends, which lost 3 bases and 2 bases, there was a span of 11 bases. The CDR3 has 15 residues. In DNA, the CDR3 is TGTGCCAGCTCACCGACTGGGACAACTGGAAACACCATATATTTT. Translation gives CASSPTGTTGNTIYF.

This clone was observed a single time. Relative to the germline gene, one junction end is altered; a read error may explain this. This chain joins TRBV7-7 and TRBJ2-5; D is perhaps TRBD2 (5 bases). The germline gives CDR1 SSHAT, CDR2 FNYEAQ (reference sequence). The CDR3 totals 13 residues. CDR3 in amino acids: CASSLASIETQYF. CDR3 coding DNA: TGTGCTAGCAGCTTAGCGAGTATAGAGACCCAGTACTTC. Full variable domain (missing parts from reference TRBV7-7 and TRBJ2-5): GAGVSQSPRYKVTKRGQDVTLRCDPISSHATLYWYQQALGQGPEFLTYFNYEAQPDKSGLPSDRFSAERPEGSISTLTIQRTEQRDSAMYRCASSLASIETQYFGPGTRLLVL.

The CDR3 reads CASRRHTGNTGELFF. The CDR3 DNA reads TGTGCCAGTAGAAGACATACAGGGAACACCGGGGAGCTGTTTTTT. The rearrangement joins TRBV7-3 to TRBJ2-2; weak D call: TRBD1 (5 bases). Germline V CDR1 and CDR2: SGHTA, FQGTGA. V lost 9 bases and J 1 base, leaving 15 bases between the germline ends. This CDR3 has 15 residues.

The sample holds a few counts of this clone. The V and J genes are TRBV19 and TRBJ1-1; tentatively, D is TRBD1 (5 bases). Trimming left V 6 bases short and J 4 bases short, with 12 bases between. The CDR3 length is 13 residues. Per the germline V gene, CDR1 is LNHDA and CDR2 is SQIVND (reference sequence). The DNA for the CDR3 is TGTGCCAGTAGCGCCCGCGGGGGCACTGAAGCTTTCTTT. Protein sequence: CASSARGGTEAFF. Together with reference TRBV19 and TRBJ1-1, the CDR3 gives the full variable domain: DGGITQSPKYLFRKEGQNVTLSCEQNLNHDAMYWYRQDPGQGLRLIYYSQIVNDFQKGDIAEGYSVSREKKESFPLTVTSAQKNPTAFYLCASSARGGTEAFFGQGTRLTVV.